The next 3 T cell receptor beta chains were all read from a single sample in a study of CD8 T cells in Susac syndrome. RNA was extracted with the RNeasy kit, and a quantity of roughly 0.5 to 1 ug was reverse transcribed using random hexamers. TCRdb passed the immunoSEQ multiplex PCR reads through MiXCR, listing each CDR3 protein once. The sample includes about 300,000 distinct CDR3 sequences, 70% to 90% of them seen just once. Sequenced input: CD8+ T cells from PBMCs. These receptors were obtained from a human donor with multiple sclerosis.

The chain employs TRBV6-6 and TRBJ2-1; D possibly corresponds to TRBD2 (5 bases). The CDR3 runs to 12 residues. Trimming removed 2 bases from V and 12 bases from J, with 11 bases in between. Germline V lookup: CDR1 MNHNY, CDR2 SVGAGI (reference sequence). The CDR3 loop reads CASSYTERAQFF. CDR3 DNA sequence: TGTGCCAGCAGTTACACCGAGAGGGCGCAGTTCTTC.

The chain couples TRBV9 to TRBJ1-2; TRBD1 agrees at 7 bases. Germline CDR1 is SGDLS and CDR2 is YYNGEE. J was trimmed by 5 bases and V by 4 bases; bases with no gene match: 8. The CDR3 sequence is 14 residues long. CDR3 loop: CASSPSGTVYGYTF. CDR3 nucleotide sequence: TGTGCCAGCAGCCCTAGTGGGACAGTTTATGGCTACACCTTC.

The chain uses TRBV27 and TRBJ2-3, with unresolved D. Per germline, CDR1 MNHEY and CDR2 SMNVEV (reference sequence). Trimming took off 10 bases at V and 1 base at J, with 6 bases between the two ends. This CDR3 has 11 amino acids. This CDR3 reads CANECTDTQYF. The DNA of the CDR3 is TGTGCCAACGAATGCACAGATACGCAGTATTTT.